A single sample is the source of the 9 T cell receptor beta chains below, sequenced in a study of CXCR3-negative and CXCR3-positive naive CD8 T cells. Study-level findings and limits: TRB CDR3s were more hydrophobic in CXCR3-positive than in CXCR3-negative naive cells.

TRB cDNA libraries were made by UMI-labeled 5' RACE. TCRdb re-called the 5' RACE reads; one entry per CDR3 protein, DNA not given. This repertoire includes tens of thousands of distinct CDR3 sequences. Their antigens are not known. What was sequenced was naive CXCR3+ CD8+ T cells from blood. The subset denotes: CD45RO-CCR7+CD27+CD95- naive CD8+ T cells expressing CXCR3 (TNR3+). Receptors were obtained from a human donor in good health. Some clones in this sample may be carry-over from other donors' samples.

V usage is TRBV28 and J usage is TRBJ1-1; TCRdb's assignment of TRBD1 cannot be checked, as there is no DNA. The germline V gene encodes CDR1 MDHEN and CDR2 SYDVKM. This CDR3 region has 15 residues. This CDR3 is CASSLAGTGNTEAFF.

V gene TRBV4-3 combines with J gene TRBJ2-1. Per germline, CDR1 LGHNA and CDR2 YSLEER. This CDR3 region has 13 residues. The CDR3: CASSQAGVDEQFF.

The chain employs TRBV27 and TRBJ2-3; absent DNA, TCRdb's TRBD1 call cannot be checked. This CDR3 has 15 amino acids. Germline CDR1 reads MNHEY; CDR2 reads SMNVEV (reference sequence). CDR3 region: CASSPAREGTDTQYF.

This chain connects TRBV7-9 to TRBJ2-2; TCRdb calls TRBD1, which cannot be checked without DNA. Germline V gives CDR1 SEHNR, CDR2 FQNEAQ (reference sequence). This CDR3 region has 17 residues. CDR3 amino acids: CASSLESRQLNTGELFF.

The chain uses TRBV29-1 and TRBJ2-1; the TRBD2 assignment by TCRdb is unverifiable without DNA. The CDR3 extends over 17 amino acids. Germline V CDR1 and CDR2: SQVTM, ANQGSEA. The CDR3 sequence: CSVDTTSGGLTYNEQFF.

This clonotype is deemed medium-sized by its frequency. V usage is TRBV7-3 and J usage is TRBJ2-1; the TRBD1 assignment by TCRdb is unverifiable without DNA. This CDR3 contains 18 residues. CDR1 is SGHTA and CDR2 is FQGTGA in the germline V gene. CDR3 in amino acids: CASSLRAGGGFTYNEQFF.

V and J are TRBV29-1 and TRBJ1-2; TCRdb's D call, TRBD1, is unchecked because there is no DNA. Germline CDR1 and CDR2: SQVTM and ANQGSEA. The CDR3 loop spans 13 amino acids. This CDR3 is CSDKAGDNYGYTF.

CDR3 loop: CASSLFQGSGANVLTF. The genes are TRBV7-3 and TRBJ2-6. Germline assignment: CDR1 SGHTA and CDR2 FQGTGA. The CDR3 totals 16 residues.

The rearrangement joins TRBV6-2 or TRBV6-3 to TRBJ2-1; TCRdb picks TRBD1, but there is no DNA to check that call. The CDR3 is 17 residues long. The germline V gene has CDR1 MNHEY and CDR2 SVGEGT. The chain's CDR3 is CASSYSTSGGQYNEQFF.